This T cell receptor (beta chain) was observed in a study of response to subunit inactivated influenza vaccine. TCRdb re-analysed the RT-PCR reads in MiXCR, keeping a single row per CDR3 protein. Of roughly 550,000 distinct CDR3 sequences listed, less than 25% are singletons. The same sample was also used in a study of T cells expressing NK-cell markers. That work contributes: Beta-chain TCR cDNA was generated via 5'RACE template switching with UMIs. These clonotypes also led the CD3+CD56-NKG2C+ fraction in a handful of donors.

The sample here was CD4+ T cells sorted from PBMCs, taken less than 13 days after vaccination. The receptor's source is a man in his fifties who received an inactivated influenza vaccine.

The CDR3: CASTLGGTANSPLHF. CDR3 nucleotides: TGTGCCAGTACTCTGGGAGGGACAGCAAATTCACCCCTCCACTTT. The rearrangement joins TRBV19 to TRBJ1-6; the match to TRBD1 covers 7 bases. This CDR3 is built from 15 residues. V gave up 7 bases and J gave up 7 bases; unmatched junction bases: 10. In germline, CDR1 is LNHDA, CDR2 SQIVND (reference sequence).